These 32 T cell receptor beta chains were sequenced from one sample in a study of shared clonotypes between healthy human individuals. Clones were sequenced by immunoSEQ multiplex PCR, and TCRdb holds only the in-frame ones, with some missing. The table lists 490,000 or so clones, over 65% of them singletons. What was sequenced was PBMCs. The receptors were gathered from a woman aged 40-49 years in good health. Some clones in this sample may be carry-over from other donors' samples.

The chain combines TRBV5-5 with TRBJ2-7, with D hard to call. Looked up from germline, CDR1 is SGHKS and CDR2 is YYEKEE (reference sequence). This CDR3 comprises 15 residues. The V gene lost 0 bases and the J gene lost 3 bases, with 13 bases spanning the gap. The CDR3 sequence: CASSLVFRDLYEQYF. CDR3 bases: TGTGCCAGCAGCTTGGTGTTCAGAGATCTCTACGAGCAGTACTTC.

The gene calls are TRBV7-9 and TRBJ2-5; TRBD2 matches 7 bases. The DNA end lines up better with TRBJ2-7; the J call may be wrong. Germline lookup yields CDR1 SEHNR and CDR2 FQNEAQ (reference sequence). This CDR3 comprises 13 residues. The CDR3 loop is CASSLGLRYEQYF. CDR3 in DNA: TGTGCCAGCAGTTTGGGACTACGTTACGAGCAGTACTTC.

As to this clone: It may be a read error: a sequence one base away is much more abundant. The genes are TRBV6-1 and TRBJ2-7; 12 bases are shared with TRBD2. The CDR3 is 15 amino acids. CDR1 and CDR2 from the germline V gene are MNHNS and SASEGT. V lost 4 bases and J lost 6; bases outside the gene matches: 7. CDR3 nucleotide sequence: TGTGCCAGCAGTGGCCGACTAGCGGGAGACGGCGAGCAGTACTTC. Protein sequence: CASSGRLAGDGEQYF.

CDR3 DNA: TGTGCTAGTGGTCCCGCAGGGTTGGGGACAGATACGCAGTATTTT. Translated: CASGPAGLGTDTQYF. V and J are TRBV12-5 and TRBJ2-3; a possible D gene is TRBD1 (5 bases). Trimming removed 5 bases at V and 3 bases at J, with 15 bases between. This CDR3 comprises 15 residues. CDR1 is LGHNT and CDR2 is FRNRAP in the germline V gene.

The chain's CDR3 is CASSLGQGAGYEQYF. For the CDR3, the DNA is TGTGCCAGCAGCTTGGGTCAGGGGGCGGGTTACGAGCAGTACTTC. The V and J genes are TRBV7-9 and TRBJ2-7; 8 bases map to TRBD1. The trim removed 3 bases at V and 4 bases at J, leaving 8 bases unmatched. Germline V lookup: CDR1 SEHNR, CDR2 FQNEAQ (reference sequence). This CDR3 has 15 amino acids.

The V call is TRBV29-1, the J call TRBJ2-5, with 10 positions matching TRBD2. J lost 4 bases, V lost 4 bases, and 9 bases had no gene match. The CDR3 loop spans 15 amino acids. Germline CDR1 is SQVTM and CDR2 is ANQGSEA. The CDR3 reads CSVAPGLAGAETQYF. The CDR3 DNA sequence: TGCAGCGTTGCTCCTGGGCTAGCGGGAGCAGAGACCCAGTACTTC.

This chain uses TRBV9 with TRBJ2-1; TRBD1 is a possible D gene (5 bases). The CDR3 sequence is 13 residues long. Germline V CDR1 and CDR2: SGDLS, YYNGEE. The V gene lost 5 bases and the J gene lost 5 bases, with 11 bases spanning the gap. Here the CDR3 reads CASRAEGDNEQFF. Written as DNA, the CDR3 is TGTGCCAGCAGGGCTGAAGGGGACAATGAGCAGTTCTTC.

The chain combines TRBV9 with TRBJ2-1; 10 bases map to TRBD1. V was pared by 0 bases and J by 3 bases, with 3 bases of the junction left unmatched. The CDR3 extends over 16 amino acids. The germline V gene has CDR1 SGDLS and CDR2 YYNGEE. The CDR3 spells CASSVARTGGYNEQFF. The DNA of the CDR3 is TGTGCCAGCAGCGTAGCTAGGACAGGGGGCTACAATGAGCAGTTCTTC.

This chain connects TRBV20-1 to TRBJ1-2, with TRBD1 matching 7 bases. Germline loops: CDR1 DFQATT, CDR2 SNEGSKA (reference sequence). The CDR3 runs to 11 residues. With V trimmed by 7 bases and J by 8 bases, 7 bases remained unmatched. The CDR3 coding sequence is TGCAGTGTTAAGACAGGGAGAGGCTACACCTTC. It codes for CSVKTGRGYTF.

The J gene is TRBJ2-1, the V gene TRBV4-1; D is possibly TRBD2 (5 bases). V lost 1 base and J 10 bases, leaving 11 bases between the germline ends. Germline-derived CDR1 and CDR2 are MGHRA and YSYEKL. The CDR3 is made up of 13 amino acids. The CDR3 loop is CASSQVGVAEQFF. The DNA for the CDR3 is TGCGCCAGCAGCCAAGTTGGTGTAGCGGAGCAGTTCTTC.

This clone was counted once. The chain joins TRBV14 to TRBJ2-5, with 8 bases lining up with TRBD2. With 0 bases clipped from V and 5 bases from J, the junction kept 14 bases outside the gene matches. The CDR3 covers 18 residues. Germline V gives CDR1 SGHDN, CDR2 FVKESK. CDR3: CASSQDLGGRTWQETQYF. Written as DNA, the CDR3 is TGTGCCAGCAGCCAAGATTTGGGCGGGAGGACATGGCAGGAGACCCAGTACTTC.

The V and J genes are TRBV27 and TRBJ2-1; D not certain. The CDR3 covers 14 residues. Germline values: CDR1 MNHEY, CDR2 SMNVEV (reference sequence). The V end was cut by 3 bases, the J end by 8 bases, with 14 bases between. For the CDR3, the DNA is TGTGCCAGCAGTTTTCCGACTTTTATCGATGAGCAGTTCTTC. This encodes CASSFPTFIDEQFF.

The chain has TRBV29-1 and TRBJ2-1; TRBD2 matches at 15 bases. The CDR3 extends over 15 amino acids. The germline CDR1 and CDR2 sequences are SQVTM and ANQGSEA. Trimming removed 6 bases from V and 9 bases from J; junction bases left unmatched: 9. The CDR3 nucleotides read TGCAGCGTCGAAAGGGGACTAGCGGGAGGTAGTGAGCAGTTCTTC. It encodes CSVERGLAGGSEQFF.

The chain joins TRBV6-6 to TRBJ1-1, with D possibly TRBD1 on 6 matching bases. With 7 bases removed from V and 7 bases from J, the gap between germline ends came to 10 bases. The CDR3 totals 11 residues. Per the germline V gene, CDR1 is MNHNY and CDR2 is SVGAGI (reference sequence). This chain's CDR3 is CASTKDSEAFF. In DNA form, the CDR3 reads TGTGCCAGCACCAAGGACAGTGAAGCTTTCTTT.

Concerning this clone itself: Germline is not matched at one junction end, which may reflect a read error. The V gene is TRBV4-1, the J gene TRBJ1-1; a possible D gene is TRBD1 (5 bases). Germline-derived CDR1 and CDR2 are MGHRA and YSYEKL. This CDR3 has 16 residues. The CDR3 nucleotides read TGCGCCAGCAGCCAACCCCGTCGGGGGAAGAACACTGAATCTTTCTTT. Translation gives CASSQPRRGKNTESFF.

Regarding this clone: Different DNA sequences within this sample yield the same CDR3. V and J are TRBV2 and TRBJ2-2; 10 positions match TRBD1. The germline V gene encodes CDR1 SNHLY and CDR2 FYNNEI. The J segment lost 8 bases and the V segment lost 8 bases, leaving 14 bases of the junction unmatched. CDR3 length: 16 amino acids. Here the CDR3 reads CASSGTGVGPTGELFF. The CDR3 region has the DNA TGTGCCAGCTCCGGGACAGGGGTCGGTCCCACTGGGGAGCTGTTTTTT. Looking up the rest from reference TRBV2 and TRBJ2-2 gives the full variable domain: EPEVTQTPSHQVTQMGQEVILRCVPISNHLYFYWYRQILGQKVEFLVSFYNNEISEKSEIFDDQFSVERPDGSNFTLKIRSTKLEDSAMYFCASSGTGVGPTGELFFGEGSRLTVL.

The rearrangement joins TRBV6-5 to TRBJ1-2; D not certain. Between the trimmed V and J ends, which lost 6 bases and 4 bases, there was a span of 12 bases. The CDR3 is 13 residues long. Germline CDR1 and CDR2: MNHEY and SVGAGI. CDR3 in amino acids: CASSPRVVYGYTF. The CDR3 nucleotides are TGTGCCAGCAGCCCACGGGTAGTCTATGGCTACACCTTC.

The table lists this clone with a few counts. CDR3 residues: CAISDWSVNTEAFF. CDR3 sequence (DNA): TGTGCCATCAGTGATTGGTCAGTGAACACTGAAGCTTTCTTT. The V and J genes are TRBV10-3 and TRBJ1-1; no reliable D call. The CDR3 totals 14 residues. The germline CDR1 and CDR2 sequences are ENHRY and SYGVKD. V was cut by 3 bases and J by 0 bases, with 8 bases left in between.

The V and J genes are TRBV6-5 and TRBJ2-5; 11 bases fit TRBD2. V was pared by 5 bases and J by 5 bases, with 7 bases of the junction left unmatched. The germline V gene has CDR1 MNHEY and CDR2 SVGAGI. The CDR3 contains 15 residues. CDR3: CASSPPSSGRETQYF. Here the CDR3 DNA reads TGTGCCAGCAGTCCACCGTCTAGCGGGAGGGAGACCCAGTACTTC.

Concerning this clone itself: This clone may be a read error of a much larger clone one base away. Other DNA sequences of this sample code for an identical CDR3. The chain has TRBV19 and TRBJ2-3; either TRBD1 or TRBD2 may supply D (6 bases each). CDR3 length: 14 residues. In germline, CDR1 is LNHDA, CDR2 SQIVND (reference sequence). Trimming cost V 6 bases and J 3 bases, with 13 bases left between them. The CDR3 is CASRGGLGTDTQYF. Written as DNA, the CDR3 is TGTGCCAGTAGAGGGGGGCTAGGAACAGATACGCAGTATTTT.

The genes are TRBV27 and TRBJ1-5; D gene uncertain. The V gene's germline CDR1 is MNHEY and CDR2 SMNVEV (reference sequence). Trimming left V 5 bases short and J 1 base short, with 6 bases between. This CDR3 spans 13 amino acids. DNA for the CDR3: TGTGCCAGCAGTCCACTCAGCAATCAGCCCCAGCATTTT. Translated: CASSPLSNQPQHF.

The chain couples TRBV28 to TRBJ1-1; tentative D call: TRBD1 (5 bases). The germline V and J ends were trimmed by 6 bases and 4 bases, with 15 bases remaining between them. Germline-derived CDR1 and CDR2 are MDHEN and SYDVKM. The CDR3 sequence is 14 residues long. CDR3 in amino acids: CASRAGGEGTEAFF. The CDR3 region has the DNA TGTGCCAGCAGGGCTGGGGGGGAGGGCACTGAAGCTTTCTTT.

The genes are TRBV15 and TRBJ2-7; the match to TRBD2 covers 8 bases. Germline V gives CDR1 LNHNV, CDR2 YYDKDF (reference sequence). V was clipped by 3 bases and J by 4 bases; unmatched bases: 5. This CDR3 spans 14 amino acids. The CDR3 bases are TGTGCCACCAGCAGCCTTAGCGGGAAATACGAGCAGTACTTC. Its protein is CATSSLSGKYEQYF.

The V call is TRBV5-1, the J call TRBJ2-7; the D gene is possibly TRBD2 (7 bases). Germline values: CDR1 SGHRS, CDR2 YFSETQ. There are 16 residues in the CDR3. Trimming shortened V by 0 bases and J by 0 bases, and 13 bases separated the two germline ends. The CDR3 protein is CASSLAGGAGSYEQYF. The CDR3, as DNA: TGCGCCAGCAGCTTGGCGGGGGGCGCGGGCTCCTACGAGCAGTACTTC.

J is TRBJ2-5 and V is TRBV11-2, with 14 positions matching TRBD2. The CDR3 has 16 amino acids. V lost 5 bases to trimming and J lost 4 bases; unmatched junction nucleotides: 6. CDR1 and CDR2 (germline): SGHAT, FQNNGV. CDR3 region: CASSLGTSGSGETQYF. The CDR3 DNA follows: TGTGCCAGCAGCCTCGGGACTAGCGGGAGCGGAGAGACCCAGTACTTC.

This clone was found once. The CDR3 sequence: CASSPDRAHFSGANVLTF. DNA for the CDR3: TGTGCCAGCTCACCAGACAGGGCCCATTTTTCTGGGGCCAACGTCCTGACTTTC. The chain carries TRBV18 and TRBJ2-6, with TRBD1 matching 7 bases. The germline V gene encodes CDR1 KGHSH and CDR2 LQKENI. There are 18 residues in the CDR3. V dropped 2 bases and J dropped 1; count of bases not matched to a gene: 8.

This clone was seen a few times. J is TRBJ2-3 and V is TRBV5-4; TRBD2 agrees at 15 bases. CDR1 SGHNT and CDR2 YYREEE come from the germline V gene (reference sequence). J gave up 3 bases and V 2 bases, and 7 bases lay outside the gene matches. The CDR3 is made up of 18 amino acids. In DNA, the CDR3 is TGTGCCAGCAGCTTTGTCGCCGGACTAGCGGGAGGGACAGATACGCAGTATTTT. It specifies CASSFVAGLAGGTDTQYF.

The rearrangement uses TRBV28 and TRBJ2-2; D not certain. The V end lost 7 bases, the J end lost 4 bases, and 13 bases lay between the germline ends. This CDR3 comprises 14 residues. Germline V gives CDR1 MDHEN, CDR2 SYDVKM. CDR3 sequence (DNA): TGTGCCAGCATCTCAGGCAGGTTCACCGGGGAGCTGTTTTTT. Translated, it gives CASISGRFTGELFF.

The genes are TRBV1 and TRBJ2-1; TRBD2, as called in the table, went unchecked against the DNA. TRBV1 is given as a pseudogene. This CDR3 has 14 residues. In DNA form, the CDR3 reads TGCACCAGCACCCGCGGGCTAGCGGGAATTGAGCAGTTCTTC. Its protein product is CTSTRGLAGIEQFF.

V usage is TRBV5-4 and J usage is TRBJ2-2, with D possibly matching TRBD2 (6 bases). Germline-derived CDR1 and CDR2 are SGHNT and YYREEE (reference sequence). CDR3 length: 16 residues. Between the trimmed V and J ends, which lost 2 bases and 1 base, there was a span of 12 bases. The CDR3 sequence: CASSLGRGKNTGELFF. As DNA, the CDR3 is TGTGCCAGCAGCTTAGGGCGGGGAAAGAACACCGGGGAGCTGTTTTTT. The whole variable domain, remainder taken from reference TRBV5-4 and TRBJ2-2, is ETGVTQSPTHLIKTRGQQVTLRCSSQSGHNTVSWYQQALGQGPQFIFQYYREEENGRGNFPPRFSGLQFPNYSSELNVNALELDDSALYLCASSLGRGKNTGELFFGEGSRLTVL.

The chain has TRBV9 and TRBJ2-7; the match to TRBD1 covers 8 bases. Germline V CDR1 and CDR2: SGDLS, YYNGEE. The CDR3 totals 15 residues. V shed 4 bases and J 0 bases; nucleotides not matched to a gene: 6. The CDR3 DNA is TGTGCCAGCAGCTTTAGGACAGGGTTCTCCTACGAGCAGTACTTC. Its protein is CASSFRTGFSYEQYF.

The J gene is TRBJ1-4, the V gene TRBV28; D gene uncertain. Germline-derived CDR1 and CDR2 are MDHEN and SYDVKM. Trimming shortened V by 6 bases and J by 7 bases, and 15 bases separated the two germline ends. The CDR3 has 14 residues. The CDR3 DNA sequence: TGTGCCAGCAGCATCTCCGGCGAGGTTGAAAAACTGTTTTTT. Its translation is CASSISGEVEKLFF.